The T cell receptor (beta chain) described here comes from a study of T cell responses to AZD1222 COVID-19 vaccine. Study information: Both about-4-week and about-12-week second-dose recipients were combined.

To note about this clone: Its target is unknown.

Broader study findings: A mostly white British donor set with more females was recruited, and clonal diversity was possibly underestimated. A rise in Spike-specific TCR breadth and depth followed two AZD1222 doses.

This CDR3 is built from 15 residues. Trimming shortened V by 0 bases and J by 0 bases, and 8 bases separated the two germline ends. CDR1 is SGDLS, CDR2 YYNGEE, per germline. The protocol was immunoSEQ multiplex PCR, while the TCRdb copy is restricted to in-frame clones and leaves out a portion. The sample carries about 150,000 clones, about 88% recorded once. Sequencing used peripheral blood, obtained on day 0 of AZD1222 vaccination. This TCR was recovered from an adult in good health. The rearrangement joins TRBV9 to TRBJ2-3; D uncertain. This chain's CDR3 is CASSVVGDSTDTQYF. CDR3 coding DNA: TGTGCCAGCAGCGTAGTTGGAGACAGCACAGATACGCAGTATTTT.